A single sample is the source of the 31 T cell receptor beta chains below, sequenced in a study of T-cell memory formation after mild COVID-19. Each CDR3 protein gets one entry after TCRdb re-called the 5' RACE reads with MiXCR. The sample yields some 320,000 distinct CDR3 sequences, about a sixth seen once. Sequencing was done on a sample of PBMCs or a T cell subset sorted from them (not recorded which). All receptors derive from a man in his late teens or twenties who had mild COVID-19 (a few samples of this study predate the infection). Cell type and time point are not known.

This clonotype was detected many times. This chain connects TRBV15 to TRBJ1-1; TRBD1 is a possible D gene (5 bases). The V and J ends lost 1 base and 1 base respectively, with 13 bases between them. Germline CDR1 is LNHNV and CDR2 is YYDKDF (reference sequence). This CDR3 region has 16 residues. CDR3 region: CATSRGFNRRNTEAFF. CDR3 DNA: TGTGCCACCAGCAGAGGGTTTAACAGGAGGAACACTGAAGCTTTCTTT.

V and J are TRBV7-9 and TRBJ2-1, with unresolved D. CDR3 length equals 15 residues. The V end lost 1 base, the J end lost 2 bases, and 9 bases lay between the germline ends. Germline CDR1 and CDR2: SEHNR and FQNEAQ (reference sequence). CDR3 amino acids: CASSLGASPYNEQFF. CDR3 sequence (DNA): TGTGCCAGCAGCTTAGGGGCCTCCCCCTACAATGAGCAGTTCTTC.

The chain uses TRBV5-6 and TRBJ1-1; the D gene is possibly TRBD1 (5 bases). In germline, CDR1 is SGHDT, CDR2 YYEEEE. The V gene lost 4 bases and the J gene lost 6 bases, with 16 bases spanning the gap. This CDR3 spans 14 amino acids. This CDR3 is CASSQGPSTAEAFF. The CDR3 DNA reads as TGTGCCAGCAGCCAGGGACCGTCGACAGCTGAAGCTTTCTTT.

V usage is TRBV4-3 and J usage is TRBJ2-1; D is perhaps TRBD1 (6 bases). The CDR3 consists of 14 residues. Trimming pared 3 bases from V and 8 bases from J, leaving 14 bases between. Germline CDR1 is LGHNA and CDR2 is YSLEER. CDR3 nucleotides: TGCGCCAGCAGCCAGACAGGTACCCGCGATGAGCAGTTCTTC. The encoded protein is CASSQTGTRDEQFF.

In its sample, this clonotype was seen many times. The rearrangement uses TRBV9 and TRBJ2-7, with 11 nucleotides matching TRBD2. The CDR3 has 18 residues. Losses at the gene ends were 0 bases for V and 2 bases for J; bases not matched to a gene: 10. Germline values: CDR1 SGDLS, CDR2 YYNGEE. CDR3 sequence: CASSVGVTSGDHTYEQYF. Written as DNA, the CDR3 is TGTGCCAGCAGCGTAGGTGTGACTAGCGGGGACCATACCTACGAGCAGTACTTC.

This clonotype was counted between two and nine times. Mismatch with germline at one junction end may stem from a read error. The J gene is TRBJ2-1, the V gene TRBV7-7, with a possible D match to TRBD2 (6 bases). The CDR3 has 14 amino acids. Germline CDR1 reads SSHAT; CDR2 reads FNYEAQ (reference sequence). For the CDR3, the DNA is TGTGCTAGCAGCGCGGGACTGGGGAACAATGAGCAGTTCTTC. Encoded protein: CASSAGLGNNEQFF.

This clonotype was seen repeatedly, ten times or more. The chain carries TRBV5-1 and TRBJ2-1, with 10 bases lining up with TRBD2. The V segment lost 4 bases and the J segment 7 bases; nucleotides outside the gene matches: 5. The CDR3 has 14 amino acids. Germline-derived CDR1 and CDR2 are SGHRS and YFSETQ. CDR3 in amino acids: CASSRAGGPNEQFF. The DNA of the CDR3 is TGCGCCAGCAGCCGAGCGGGGGGGCCGAATGAGCAGTTCTTC.

Here the CDR3 DNA reads TGTGCCAGCAGTTTAAGGGGACAGGGCGAGACCTCCTACGAGCAGTACGTC. Translating it yields CASSLRGQGETSYEQYV. This chain uses TRBV27 with TRBJ2-7, with 9 bases matching TRBD1. Germline CDR1 and CDR2: MNHEY and SMNVEV (reference sequence). Losses at the gene ends were 2 bases for V and 0 bases for J; bases not matched to a gene: 8. CDR3 size: 17 residues.

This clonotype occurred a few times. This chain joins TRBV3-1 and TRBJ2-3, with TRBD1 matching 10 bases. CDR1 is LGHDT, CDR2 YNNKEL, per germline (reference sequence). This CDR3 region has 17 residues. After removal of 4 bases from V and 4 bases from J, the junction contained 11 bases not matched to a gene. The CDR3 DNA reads TGTGCCAGCAGCCTAGGACAGGGGGTAGGTGACGCAGATACGCAGTATTTT. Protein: CASSLGQGVGDADTQYF.

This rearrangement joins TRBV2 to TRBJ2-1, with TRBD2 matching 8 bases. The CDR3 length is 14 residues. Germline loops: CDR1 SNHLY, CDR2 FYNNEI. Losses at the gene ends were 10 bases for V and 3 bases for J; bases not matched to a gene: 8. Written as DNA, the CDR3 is TGTGCCACCTACCGGGGGGGTCTCTACAATGAGCAGTTCTTC. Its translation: CATYRGGLYNEQFF. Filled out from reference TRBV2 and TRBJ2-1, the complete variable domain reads EPEVTQTPSHQVTQMGQEVILRCVPISNHLYFYWYRQILGQKVEFLVSFYNNEISEKSEIFDDQFSVERPDGSNFTLKIRSTKLEDSAMYFCATYRGGLYNEQFFGPGTRLTVL.

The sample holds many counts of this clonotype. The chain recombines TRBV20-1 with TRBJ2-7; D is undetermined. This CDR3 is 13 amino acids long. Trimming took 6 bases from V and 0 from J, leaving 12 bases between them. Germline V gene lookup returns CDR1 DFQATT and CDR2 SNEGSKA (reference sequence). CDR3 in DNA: TGCAGTGCCCGCCACGTCACCTCCTACGAGCAGTACGTC. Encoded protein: CSARHVTSYEQYV.

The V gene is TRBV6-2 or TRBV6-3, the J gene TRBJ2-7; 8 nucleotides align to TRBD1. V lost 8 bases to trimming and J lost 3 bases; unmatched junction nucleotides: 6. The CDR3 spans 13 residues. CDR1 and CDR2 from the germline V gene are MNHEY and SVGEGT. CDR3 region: CASGDRSSYEQYF. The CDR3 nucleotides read TGTGCCAGCGGGGACAGGTCGAGCTACGAGCAGTACTTC.

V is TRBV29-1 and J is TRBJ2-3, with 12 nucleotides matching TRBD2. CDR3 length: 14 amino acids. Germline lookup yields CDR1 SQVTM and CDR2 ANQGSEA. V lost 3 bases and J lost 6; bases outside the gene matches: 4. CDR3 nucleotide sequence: TGCAGCGTTGAGGGACTAGCGGGCGGGGATACGCAGTATTTT. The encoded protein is CSVEGLAGGDTQYF.

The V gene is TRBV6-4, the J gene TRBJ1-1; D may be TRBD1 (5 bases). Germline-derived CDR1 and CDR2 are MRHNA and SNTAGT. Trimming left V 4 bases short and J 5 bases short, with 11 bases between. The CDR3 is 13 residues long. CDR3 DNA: TGTGCCAGCAGTGCATTTACAGGTACTGAAGCTTTCTTT. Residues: CASSAFTGTEAFF.

The CDR3, as DNA: TGTGCCAGCAGCCCCCCCGGGGACCGTAATCAGCCCCAGCATTTT. This encodes CASSPPGDRNQPQHF. The chain is built from TRBV12-3 or TRBV12-4 and TRBJ1-5; tentative D call: TRBD1 (5 bases). The CDR3 length is 15 residues. V lost 6 bases and J lost 4, with 16 bases in between.

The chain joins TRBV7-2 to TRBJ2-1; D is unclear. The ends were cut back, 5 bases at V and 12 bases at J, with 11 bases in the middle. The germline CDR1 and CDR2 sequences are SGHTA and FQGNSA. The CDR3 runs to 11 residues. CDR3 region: CASSPRLRQFF. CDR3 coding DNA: TGTGCCAGCAGCCCTCGATTGAGGCAGTTCTTC.

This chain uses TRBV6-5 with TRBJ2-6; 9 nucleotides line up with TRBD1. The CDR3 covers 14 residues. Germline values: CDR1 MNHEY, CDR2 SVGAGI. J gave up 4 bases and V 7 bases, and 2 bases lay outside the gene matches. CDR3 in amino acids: CASNRGPGANVLTF. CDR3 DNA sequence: TGTGCCAGCAACAGGGGGCCCGGGGCCAACGTCCTGACTTTC.

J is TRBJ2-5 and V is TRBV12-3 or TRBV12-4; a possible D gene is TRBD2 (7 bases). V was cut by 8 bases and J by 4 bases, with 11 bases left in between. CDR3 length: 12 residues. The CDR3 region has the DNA TGTGCCAGCGGTGGGGGGGCAGAGACCCAGTACTTC. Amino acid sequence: CASGGGAETQYF.

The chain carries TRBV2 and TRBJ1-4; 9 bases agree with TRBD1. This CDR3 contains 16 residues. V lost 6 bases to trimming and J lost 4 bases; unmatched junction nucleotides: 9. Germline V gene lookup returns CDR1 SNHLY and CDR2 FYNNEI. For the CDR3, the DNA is TGTGCCAGCAGCCCTTCTCGGACAGGGGTTAATGAAAAACTGTTTTTT. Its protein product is CASSPSRTGVNEKLFF.

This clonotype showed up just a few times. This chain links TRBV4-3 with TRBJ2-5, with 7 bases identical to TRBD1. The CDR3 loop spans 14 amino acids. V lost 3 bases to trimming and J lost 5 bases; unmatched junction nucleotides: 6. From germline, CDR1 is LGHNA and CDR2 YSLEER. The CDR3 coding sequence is TGCGCCAGCAGCCAGCAAGGACAGGCGGAGACCCAGTACTTC. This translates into CASSQQGQAETQYF.

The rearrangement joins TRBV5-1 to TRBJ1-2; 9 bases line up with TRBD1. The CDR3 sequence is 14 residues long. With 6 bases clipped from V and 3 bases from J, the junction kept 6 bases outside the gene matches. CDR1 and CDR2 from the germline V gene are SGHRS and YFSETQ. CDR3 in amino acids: CASTRDRDDYGYTF. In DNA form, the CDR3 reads TGCGCCAGCACCAGGGACAGGGACGACTATGGCTACACCTTC. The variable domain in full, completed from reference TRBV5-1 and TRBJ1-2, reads KAGVTQTPRYLIKTRGQQVTLSCSPISGHRSVSWYQQTPGQGLQFLFEYFSETQRNKGNFPGRFSGRQFSNSRSEMNVSTLELGDSALYLCASTRDRDDYGYTFGSGTRLTVV.

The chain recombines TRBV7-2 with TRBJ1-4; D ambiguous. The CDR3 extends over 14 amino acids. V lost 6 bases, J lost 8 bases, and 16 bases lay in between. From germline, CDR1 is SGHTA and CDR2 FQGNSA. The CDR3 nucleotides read TGTGCCAGCAGACCTAGAGAAGGGCAGGAAAAACTGTTTTTT. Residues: CASRPREGQEKLFF.

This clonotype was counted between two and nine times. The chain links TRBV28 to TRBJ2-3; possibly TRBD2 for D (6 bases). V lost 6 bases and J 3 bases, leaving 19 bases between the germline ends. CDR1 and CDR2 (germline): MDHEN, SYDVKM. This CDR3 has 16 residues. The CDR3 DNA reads TGTGCCAGCAGGACGACCCTAGCGCAGTGGACAGATACGCAGTATTTT. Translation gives CASRTTLAQWTDTQYF.

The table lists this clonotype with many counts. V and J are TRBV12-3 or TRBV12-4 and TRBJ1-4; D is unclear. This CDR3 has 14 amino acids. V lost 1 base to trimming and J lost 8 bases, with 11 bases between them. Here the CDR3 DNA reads TGTGCCAGCAGTTTAGTGGGTCGTGGAGAAAAACTGTTTTTT. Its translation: CASSLVGRGEKLFF.

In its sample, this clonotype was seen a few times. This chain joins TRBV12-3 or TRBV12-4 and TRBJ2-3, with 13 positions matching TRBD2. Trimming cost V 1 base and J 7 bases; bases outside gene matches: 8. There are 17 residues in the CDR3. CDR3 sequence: CASSLVLAGGRTNTQYF. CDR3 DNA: TGTGCCAGCAGTTTAGTACTAGCGGGGGGGCGGACGAATACGCAGTATTTT.

The CDR3 region is CASSKRGNQPQHF. The CDR3 region has the DNA TGTGCCAGCAGCAAGCGGGGGAATCAGCCCCAGCATTTT. The gene calls are TRBV21-1 and TRBJ1-5. TRBV21-1 is reported as a pseudogene. The CDR3 covers 13 residues.

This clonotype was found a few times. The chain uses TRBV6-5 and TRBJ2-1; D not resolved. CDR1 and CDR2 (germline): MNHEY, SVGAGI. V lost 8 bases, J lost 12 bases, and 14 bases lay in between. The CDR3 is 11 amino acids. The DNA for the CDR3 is TGTGCCAGCCGAACCCGACAATTGCAGTTCTTC. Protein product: CASRTRQLQFF.

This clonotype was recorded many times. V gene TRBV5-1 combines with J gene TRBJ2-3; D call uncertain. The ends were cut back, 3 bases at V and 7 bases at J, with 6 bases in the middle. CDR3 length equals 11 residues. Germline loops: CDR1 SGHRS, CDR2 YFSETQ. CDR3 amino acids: CASSSEYTQYF. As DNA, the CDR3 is TGCGCCAGCAGCTCCGAGTATACGCAGTATTTT.

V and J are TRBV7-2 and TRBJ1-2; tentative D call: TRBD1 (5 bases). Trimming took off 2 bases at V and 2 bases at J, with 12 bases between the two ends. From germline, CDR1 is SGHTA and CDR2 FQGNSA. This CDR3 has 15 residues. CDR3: CASSLPGRANYGYTF. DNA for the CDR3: TGTGCCAGCAGCTTACCAGGGAGGGCCAACTATGGCTACACCTTC.

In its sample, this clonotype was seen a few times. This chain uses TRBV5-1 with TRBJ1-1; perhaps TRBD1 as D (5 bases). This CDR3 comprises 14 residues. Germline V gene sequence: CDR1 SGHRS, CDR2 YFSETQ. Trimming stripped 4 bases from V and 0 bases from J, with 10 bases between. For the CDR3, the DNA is TGCGCCAGCAGCCACGGACACATGAACACTGAAGCTTTCTTT. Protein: CASSHGHMNTEAFF.

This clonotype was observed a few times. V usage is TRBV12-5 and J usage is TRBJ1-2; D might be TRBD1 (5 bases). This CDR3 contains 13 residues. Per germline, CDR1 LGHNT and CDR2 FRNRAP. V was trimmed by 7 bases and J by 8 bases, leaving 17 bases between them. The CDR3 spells CASAPVRANGYTF. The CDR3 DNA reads TGTGCTAGTGCCCCCGTCAGGGCCAACGGCTACACCTTC. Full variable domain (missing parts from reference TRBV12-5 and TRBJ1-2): DARVTQTPRHKVTEMGQEVTMRCQPILGHNTVFWYRQTMMQGLELLAYFRNRAPLDDSGMPKDRFSAEMPDATLATLKIQPSEPRDSAVYFCASAPVRANGYTFGSGTRLTVV.